Described below is a single T cell receptor beta chain sequence and its context. This clonotype was found many times. Which antigen it targets is not known. Base qualities are not at hand, and no much larger clone is one base apart. The data were obtained in a study of tumor and adjacent non-tumor tissue in lung cancer (dated by TCRdb to the late 2010s). Regarding the research as a whole: By cancer type, the cohort comprised about 13 adenocarcinoma patients, 2 squamous cell carcinoma patients and 1 small cell lung cancer patient. The approximately 15 patients were aged about 30 to 76 years, included around 10 men and 5 women, and had TNM stage I to III disease. A total of 95 million to 150 million productive TCRbeta reads were generated by sequencing, corresponding to an average of around 4 million reads per sample. Bulk TCRbeta repertoires were compared between lung tumor tissue and matched distant non-tumor lung tissue obtained from 15 or so lung cancer patients. For each patient, one tumor sample and one normal lung sample were taken, giving 25 to 30 paired specimens that underwent TCRbeta CDR3 sequencing. Broad study findings and their caveats: Tumor tissue showed significantly higher TCR diversity (inverse Simpson) than normal lung tissue, at about 400 vs 150 (P = 0.0075, Mann-Whitney U test). Peripheral blood was not sequenced, so blood TCRbeta repertoires were not examined in the lung cancer patients of the study. The top 100 clones accounted for a significantly larger cumulative portion of the repertoire in normal lung than in tumor tissue. Only approximately 14 patients were included in the cohort, and the need for larger samples and more detailed clinical data was noted by the authors. Significantly higher TCR diversity was found in younger patients, and higher tumor TCR diversity was associated with shorter overall and disease-free survival. Neither the sequencing platform nor unique molecular identifiers are mentioned in the methods.

Reading the germline V gene (reference sequence) gives CDR1 SGHKS and CDR2 YYEKEE. Spanning cysteine to phenylalanine, the CDR3 consists of 15 amino acids. The CDR3 DNA has 45 bases and is translated from base 1. The germline V end is reduced by 4 bases and the J end by 3 bases; junction bases left unmatched: 7. The protocol used for the library was multiplex PCR. The data were produced on an Illumina HiSeq 2500. TCRbeta libraries were built by three rounds of nested PCR using primers (Table S4), following protocols modified from ARM-PCR. Before sequencing, PCR products of 200-500 bp were cut from the gel and purified using the QIAquick gel extraction kit. For the original study's pipeline: Reads were cleaned with Trimmomatic, merged with FLASH into complete CDR3 sequences, and assigned to V(D)J germline segments with MiTCR. Clonal diversity was calculated as the inverse Simpson's index using VDJtools. A read counted as productive if the sequence was in-frame and lacked a premature stop codon. TCRdb redid the processing of the public reads, applying fastp at Q25 and MiXCR, and retained in-frame beta chains. Each CDR3 protein gets just one entry, which takes the most common genes and DNA from the rows behind it. These V and J calls rely on TCRdb rather than the paper's analysis. Across this sample there are over 110,000 distinct CDR3 sequences, with approximately 66% seen only once. The top ten constitute about 20% of the sample.

RNA was isolated from bulk unsorted tissue, and RNA quality was assessed with a NanoDrop ND-1000 and an Agilent 2100. Donors were newly diagnosed lung cancer patients admitted for thoracic surgery in China between August and November 2014, without prior chemotherapy. Patients with previous radiotherapy or chemotherapy, or with another concurrent cancer, were excluded from the study. Surgical tissue pieces of about 1-2.3 cm3 were preserved in RNAlater solution and were kept at -80 degrees C until use. Sequencing was performed on lung tumor tissue. This receptor was obtained from a man in his sixties with small cell lung cancer. The chain couples TRBV5-5 to TRBJ1-5, with 7 bases in between that match TRBD1. The CDR3 region: CASSIGDSINQPQHF. The DNA reads as follows: TGTGCCAGCAGCATCGGGGACAGCATCAATCAGCCCCAGCATTTT.